The 14 T cell receptor beta chains below come from one sample, sequenced in a study of T cell changes during pregnancy in multiple sclerosis. Measured with immunoSEQ multiplex PCR; TCRdb has only the in-frame clones, and not every one. Of about 80,000 clones in the sample, under 95% were seen once. Here the sequenced sample was peripheral blood, taken before pregnancy. Every receptor here comes from a female donor with multiple sclerosis, enrolled in a pregnancy study.

The rearrangement links TRBV19 to TRBJ1-5; 8 positions match TRBD1. Germline values: CDR1 LNHDA, CDR2 SQIVND (reference sequence). Trimming cost V 5 bases and J 10 bases; bases outside gene matches: 10. The CDR3 runs 14 residues. The CDR3 DNA follows: TGTGCCAGTAGTCTGGGACAGGACGTTGGTCCCCAGCATTTT. As protein: CASSLGQDVGPQHF. The entire variable domain, with the rest obtained from reference TRBV19 and TRBJ1-5, is as follows: DGGITQSPKYLFRKEGQNVTLSCEQNLNHDAMYWYRQDPGQGLRLIYYSQIVNDFQKGDIAEGYSVSREKKESFPLTVTSAQKNPTAFYLCASSLGQDVGPQHFGDGTRLSIL.

The chain's CDR3 is CAWSVPDKNSYGYTF. The DNA for the CDR3 is TGTGCCTGGAGTGTACCCGACAAGAACAGCTATGGCTACACCTTC. V and J are TRBV30 and TRBJ1-2; D gene ambiguous. Per the germline V gene, CDR1 is GTSNPN and CDR2 is SVGIG (reference sequence). The CDR3 runs to 15 residues. Trimming shortened V by 0 bases and J by 4 bases, and 15 bases separated the two germline ends.

The gene calls are TRBV28 and TRBJ2-7, with 12 bases lining up with TRBD2. After removal of 6 bases from V and 6 bases from J, the junction contained 6 bases not matched to a gene. The CDR3 contains 14 residues. Germline V gene sequence: CDR1 MDHEN, CDR2 SYDVKM. The CDR3 is CASSLAGGPSEQYF. The DNA of the CDR3 is TGTGCCAGCAGCCTAGCGGGAGGGCCGAGCGAGCAGTACTTC.

The CDR3 DNA follows: TGTGCCAGCAGCTATACACATACGCAGTATTTT. Amino acid sequence: CASSYTHTQYF. This chain uses TRBV7-9 with TRBJ2-3, with D unclear. The CDR3 has 11 residues. Looked up from germline, CDR1 is SEHNR and CDR2 is FQNEAQ (reference sequence). The V and J ends lost 4 bases and 7 bases respectively, with 6 bases between them.

The genes are TRBV5-1 and TRBJ2-1; 8 positions match TRBD1. The ends lost 0 bases at V and 8 bases at J; junction bases unmatched: 4. The CDR3 sequence is 14 residues long. CDR1 is SGHRS and CDR2 is YFSETQ in the germline V gene. The CDR3 is CASSLGGQADEQFF. The CDR3, as DNA: TGCGCCAGCAGCTTGGGGGGACAGGCAGATGAGCAGTTCTTC.

The chain is built from TRBV2 and TRBJ1-1; D call uncertain. Trimming removed 4 bases at V and 8 bases at J, with 14 bases between. The CDR3 is 13 amino acids. From germline, CDR1 is SNHLY and CDR2 FYNNEI. The CDR3 spells CASSAGRASEAFF. The CDR3, as DNA: TGTGCCAGCAGTGCTGGGAGGGCCAGCGAAGCTTTCTTT.

The chain's CDR3 is CASSLAGGIGNQPQHF. The CDR3 nucleotides are TGTGCCAGCAGTTTGGCAGGGGGCATAGGCAATCAGCCCCAGCATTTT. The rearrangement uses TRBV27 and TRBJ1-5; 8 positions agree with TRBD1. Germline V gene sequence: CDR1 MNHEY, CDR2 SMNVEV (reference sequence). V lost 3 bases, J lost 2 bases, and 6 bases stayed unmatched. The CDR3 length is 16 residues.

V usage is TRBV27 and J usage is TRBJ2-7, with 9 bases identical to TRBD1. V shed 4 bases, J shed 5 bases, and the junction held 9 bases outside the gene matches. The CDR3 contains 15 residues. Germline V gene lookup returns CDR1 MNHEY and CDR2 SMNVEV (reference sequence). CDR3 DNA sequence: TGTGCCAGCAGTTCGCACAGGGGGCAGGTCAACGAGCAGTACTTC. The encoded protein is CASSSHRGQVNEQYF.

The gene calls are TRBV9 and TRBJ2-1, with D unclear. Trimming removed 4 bases from V and 1 base from J, with 12 bases in between. The CDR3 consists of 15 residues. Germline values: CDR1 SGDLS, CDR2 YYNGEE. The CDR3 region is CASSPPGLSYNEQFF. As DNA, the CDR3 is TGTGCCAGCAGCCCTCCAGGTCTTTCCTACAATGAGCAGTTCTTC.

This sequence joins TRBV28 and TRBJ1-5, with D maybe TRBD1 (6 bases). CDR3 length: 15 amino acids. V lost 3 bases, J lost 2 bases, and 11 bases lay in between. Germline CDR1 MDHEN, CDR2 SYDVKM. The CDR3 loop reads CASSFGGAGNQPQHF. CDR3 in DNA: TGTGCCAGCAGTTTTGGGGGGGCCGGCAATCAGCCCCAGCATTTT.

CDR3: CASSQDYGDYPAEQYF. For the CDR3, the DNA is TGCGCCAGCAGCCAAGATTATGGCGACTACCCCGCCGAGCAGTACTTC. The chain recombines TRBV4-3 with TRBJ2-7; possibly TRBD2 for D (5 bases). The CDR3 is 16 residues long. Germline V gene lookup returns CDR1 LGHNA and CDR2 YSLEER. V lost 0 bases to trimming and J lost 6 bases, with 18 bases between them.

V gene TRBV19 combines with J gene TRBJ1-2; the D is unclear. V was shortened by 3 bases and J by 4 bases, with 15 bases between the two germline ends. The CDR3 runs to 15 residues. The germline gives CDR1 LNHDA, CDR2 SQIVND (reference sequence). DNA for the CDR3: TGTGCCAGTAGTATTGATAACCTGGAGAGCTATGGCTACACCTTC. It translates to CASSIDNLESYGYTF.

The CDR3 region has the DNA TGTGCCAGCAGCTTAGTAGGACTAGCGGGACTCGAGCAGTACTTC. Amino acid sequence: CASSLVGLAGLEQYF. This chain joins TRBV11-2 and TRBJ2-7, with 12 bases lining up with TRBD2. This CDR3 region has 15 residues. V was pared by 1 base and J by 6 bases, with 4 bases of the junction left unmatched. Germline CDR1 SGHAT, CDR2 FQNNGV.

The chain employs TRBV21-1 and TRBJ2-1; the table calls TRBD2, which could not be checked here. TRBV21-1 is listed as a pseudogene. CDR3 length equals 14 residues. The CDR3 region has the DNA TGTGCCAGCAGCAGGGGGACGGGAGTAGGAGAGCAGTTCTTC. Translation gives CASSRGTGVGEQFF.